What follows describes a single T cell receptor (beta chain). Its specificity is unknown. The data stem from a study of T-cell memory formation after mild COVID-19. Study-wide points: In pre-infection memory, a portion of responding clones appeared, which suggested that cross-reactive memory joined.

V lost 5 bases and J lost 2; bases outside the gene matches: 11. Germline V lookup: CDR1 DFQATT, CDR2 SNEGSKA (reference sequence). The CDR3 runs to 16 residues. TCRdb independently ran MiXCR on the 5' RACE reads; one entry per CDR3 protein. The sample has about 60,000 distinct CDR3 sequences; over 9% are singletons. The receptor comes from a man aged 18 to 30 who had mild COVID-19 (a few samples of this study predate the infection). Cell type and time point are not known. The chain has TRBV20-1 and TRBJ2-1; TRBD2 aligns across 8 bases. The material sequenced was PBMCs or a T cell subset sorted from them (not recorded which). The CDR3 reads CSALLQAGAPYNEQFF. CDR3 nucleotide sequence: TGCAGTGCTCTTCTCCAAGCGGGGGCCCCCTACAATGAGCAGTTCTTC.